This T cell receptor (beta chain) originates from a study of neurological immune-mediated disorders. The authors produced cDNA by 5'RACE using 10-nucleotide random UMIs. TCRdb itself ran the 5' RACE reads through MiXCR, one entry per CDR3 protein. Of under 80,000 distinct CDR3 sequences in the sample, less than 6% were seen once. This clonotype was observed many times. Its antigen is not identified. Source material was 2 million unsorted PBMCs, stored at -80 °C in RNAlater. The CDR3 is made up of 16 amino acids. J gave up 2 bases and V 2 bases, and 9 bases lay outside the gene matches. The germline gives CDR1 SGHVS, CDR2 FNYEAQ. Study conclusions and caveats: Falling below healthy controls, multiple sclerosis showed the least TCR clonal expansion, while HTLV-1-associated myelopathy showed the most. Phylogenetically, 18 of 34 multiple sclerosis patients' repertoires fell into one related-CDR3 cluster, a possible signature.

The sequenced material came from PBMCs. The V gene is TRBV7-6, the J gene TRBJ2-7, with 7 bases lining up with TRBD1. This receptor was taken from a woman between 45 and 60 years old with multiple sclerosis. This CDR3 reads CASSLIGGQSTYEQYF. CDR3 bases: TGTGCCAGCAGCTTAATTGGGGGACAGAGTACCTACGAGCAGTACTTC.